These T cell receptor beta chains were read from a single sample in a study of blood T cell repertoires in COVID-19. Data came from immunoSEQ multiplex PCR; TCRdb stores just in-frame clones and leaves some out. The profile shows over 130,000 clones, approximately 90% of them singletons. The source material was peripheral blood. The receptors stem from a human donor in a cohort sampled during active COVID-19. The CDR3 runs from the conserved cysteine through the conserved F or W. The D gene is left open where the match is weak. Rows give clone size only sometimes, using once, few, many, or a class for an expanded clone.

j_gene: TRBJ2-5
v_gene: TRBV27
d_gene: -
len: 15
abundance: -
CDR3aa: CASSLLSGPQETQYF
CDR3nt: TGTGCCAGCAGTTTATTAAGCGGCCCCCAAGAGACCCAGTACTTC

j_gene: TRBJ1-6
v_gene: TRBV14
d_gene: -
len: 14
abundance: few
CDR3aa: CASSHGQFNSPLHF
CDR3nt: TGTGCCAGCAGCCACGGACAGTTTAATTCACCCCTCCACTTT

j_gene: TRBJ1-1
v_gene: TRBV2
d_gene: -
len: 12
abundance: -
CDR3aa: CASSYTGTEAFF
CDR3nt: TGTGCCAGCAGTTATACAGGGACTGAAGCTTTCTTT

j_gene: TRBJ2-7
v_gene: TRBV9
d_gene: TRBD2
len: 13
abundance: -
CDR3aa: CASNPSGGYEQYF
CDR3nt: TGTGCCAGCAACCCCTCGGGGGGCTACGAGCAGTACTTC

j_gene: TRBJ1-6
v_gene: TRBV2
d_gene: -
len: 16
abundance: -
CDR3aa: CASSSQWGGINSPLHF
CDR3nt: TGTGCCAGCAGCTCTCAGTGGGGAGGCATCAATTCACCCCTCCACTTT

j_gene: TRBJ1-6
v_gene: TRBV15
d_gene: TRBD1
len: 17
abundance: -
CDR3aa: CATSSHPLGTGGRPLHF
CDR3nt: TGTGCCACCAGCAGTCACCCTCTAGGGACAGGGGGTCGACCCCTCCACTTT

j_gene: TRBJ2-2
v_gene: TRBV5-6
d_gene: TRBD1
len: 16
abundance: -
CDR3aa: CASIAGTGVVTGELFF
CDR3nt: TGTGCCAGCATAGCCGGGACAGGGGTGGTCACCGGGGAGCTGTTTTTT

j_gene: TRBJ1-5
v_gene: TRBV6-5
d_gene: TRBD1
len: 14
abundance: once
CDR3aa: CASKQGASNQPQHF
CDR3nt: TGTGCCAGCAAACAGGGGGCGAGCAATCAGCCCCAGCATTTT

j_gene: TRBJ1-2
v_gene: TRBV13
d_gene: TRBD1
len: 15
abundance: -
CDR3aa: CASSLAGQGLYGYTF
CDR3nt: TGTGCCAGCAGCTTAGCCGGACAGGGCCTCTATGGCTACACCTTC

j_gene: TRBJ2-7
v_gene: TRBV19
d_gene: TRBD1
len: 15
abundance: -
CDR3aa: CASSPPSSGQVKQYF
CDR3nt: TGTGCCAGTAGTCCGCCCTCTAGTGGACAGGTCAAGCAGTACTTC

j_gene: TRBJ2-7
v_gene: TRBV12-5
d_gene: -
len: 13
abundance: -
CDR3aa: CASGFEGVMEQYF
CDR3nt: TGTGCTAGTGGTTTCGAGGGGGTTATGGAGCAGTACTTC

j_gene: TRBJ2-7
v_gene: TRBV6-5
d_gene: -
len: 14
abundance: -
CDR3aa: CASSRDWTSYEQYF
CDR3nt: TGTGCCAGCAGTCGGGACTGGACTTCCTACGAGCAGTACTTC

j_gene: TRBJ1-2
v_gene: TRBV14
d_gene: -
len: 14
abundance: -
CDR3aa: CASSQEDSYYGYTF
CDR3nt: TGTGCCAGCAGCCAAGAGGACAGTTACTATGGCTACACCTTC

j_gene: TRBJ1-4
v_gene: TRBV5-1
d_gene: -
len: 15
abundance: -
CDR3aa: CASSLDFATNEKLFF
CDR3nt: TGCGCCAGCAGCTTGGACTTTGCAACTAATGAAAAACTGTTTTTT

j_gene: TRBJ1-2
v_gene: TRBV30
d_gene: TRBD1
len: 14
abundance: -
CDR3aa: CAWSATGGNYGYTF
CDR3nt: TGTGCCTGGAGCGCGACAGGGGGCAACTATGGCTACACCTTC

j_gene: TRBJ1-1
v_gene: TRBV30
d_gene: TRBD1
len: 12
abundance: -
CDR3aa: CAWDRGFGKAFF
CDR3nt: TGTGCCTGGGACAGGGGGTTTGGTAAAGCTTTCTTT

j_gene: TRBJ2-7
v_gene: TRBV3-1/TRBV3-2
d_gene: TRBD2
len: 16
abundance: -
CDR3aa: CASSQDWASGGYEQYF
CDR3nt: TGTGCCAGCAGCCAAGATTGGGCTAGCGGGGGCTACGAGCAGTACTTC

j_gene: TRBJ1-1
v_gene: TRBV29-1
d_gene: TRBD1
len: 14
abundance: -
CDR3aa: CSVSGQHSNTEAFF
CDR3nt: TGCAGCGTTTCGGGACAGCATTCGAACACTGAAGCTTTCTTT

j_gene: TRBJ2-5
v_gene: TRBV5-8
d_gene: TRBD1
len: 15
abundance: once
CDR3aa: CASSPGQGVGETQYF
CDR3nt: TGTGCCAGCAGCCCGGGACAGGGCGTAGGGGAGACCCAGTACTTC

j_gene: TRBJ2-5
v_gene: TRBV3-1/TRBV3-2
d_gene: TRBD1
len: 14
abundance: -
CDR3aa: CASSFRQGQETQYF
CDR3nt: TGTGCCAGCAGTTTTAGACAGGGGCAAGAGACCCAGTACTTC

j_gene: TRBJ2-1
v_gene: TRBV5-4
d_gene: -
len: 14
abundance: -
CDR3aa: CASSLGENYNEQFF
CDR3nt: TGTGCCAGCAGCTTGGGAGAAAACTACAATGAGCAGTTCTTC

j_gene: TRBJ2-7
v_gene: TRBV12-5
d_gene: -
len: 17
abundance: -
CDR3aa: CASGLVPFARSSYEQYF
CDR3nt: TGTGCTAGTGGTTTGGTACCGTTCGCCAGATCCTCCTACGAGCAGTACTTC

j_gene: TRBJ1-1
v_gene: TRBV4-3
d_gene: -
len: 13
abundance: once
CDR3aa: CASSPTENTEAFF
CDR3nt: TGCGCCAGCAGCCCTACTGAGAACACTGAAGCTTTCTTT

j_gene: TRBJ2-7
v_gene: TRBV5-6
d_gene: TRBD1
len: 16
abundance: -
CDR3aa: CASSLGRGRIRGEQYF
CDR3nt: TGTGCCAGCAGCTTGGGCAGGGGGCGCATCCGGGGAGAGCAGTACTTC

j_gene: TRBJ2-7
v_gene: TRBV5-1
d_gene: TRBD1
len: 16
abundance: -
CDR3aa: CASSLSGTGRSYEQYF
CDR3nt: TGCGCCAGCAGCTTGAGTGGGACAGGGAGGTCCTACGAGCAGTACTTC

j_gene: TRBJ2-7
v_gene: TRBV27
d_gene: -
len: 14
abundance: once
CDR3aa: CASSPTPGVREQYF
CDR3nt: TGTGCCAGCAGTCCCACCCCGGGGGTAAGGGAGCAGTACTTC

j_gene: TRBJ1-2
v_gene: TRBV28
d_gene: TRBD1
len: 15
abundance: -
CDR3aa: CASNPDREPHYGYTF
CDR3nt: TGTGCCAGCAACCCGGACAGGGAGCCTCACTATGGCTACACCTTC

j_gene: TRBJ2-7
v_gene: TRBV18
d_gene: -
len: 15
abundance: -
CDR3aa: CASSPPTGSSYEQYF
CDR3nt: TGTGCCAGCTCACCACCGACAGGTAGCTCCTACGAGCAGTACTTC

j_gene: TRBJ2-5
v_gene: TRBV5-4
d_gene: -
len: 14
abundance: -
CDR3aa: CASSTALAQETQYF
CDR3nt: TGTGCCAGCAGCACCGCACTAGCTCAAGAGACCCAGTACTTC

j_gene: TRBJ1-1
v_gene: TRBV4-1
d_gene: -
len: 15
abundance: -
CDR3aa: CASSQEPRGNTEAFF
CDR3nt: TGCGCCAGCAGCCAAGAACCAAGGGGGAACACTGAAGCTTTCTTT

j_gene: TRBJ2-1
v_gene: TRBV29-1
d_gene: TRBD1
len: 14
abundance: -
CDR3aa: CSVESGGSYNEQFF
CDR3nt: TGCAGCGTTGAATCAGGGGGCTCCTACAATGAGCAGTTCTTC

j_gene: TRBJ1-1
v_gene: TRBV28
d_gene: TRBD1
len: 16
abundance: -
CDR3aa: CASSLSGGRPNTEAFF
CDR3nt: TGTGCCAGCAGTTTATCAGGGGGTCGTCCCAACACTGAAGCTTTCTTT

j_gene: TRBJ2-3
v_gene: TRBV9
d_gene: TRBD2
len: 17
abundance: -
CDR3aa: CASSVFMGLEYTDTQYF
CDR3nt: TGTGCCAGCAGCGTTTTTATGGGACTAGAATACACAGATACGCAGTATTTT

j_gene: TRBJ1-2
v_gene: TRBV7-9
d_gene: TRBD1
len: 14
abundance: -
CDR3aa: CASSRGQANYGYTF
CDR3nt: TGTGCCAGCAGCCGCGGACAGGCTAACTATGGCTACACCTTC

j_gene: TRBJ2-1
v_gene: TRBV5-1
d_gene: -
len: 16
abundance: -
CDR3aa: CASSPSGRGLGHEQFF
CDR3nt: TGCGCCAGCAGCCCCTCGGGTCGGGGTTTGGGCCATGAGCAGTTCTTC

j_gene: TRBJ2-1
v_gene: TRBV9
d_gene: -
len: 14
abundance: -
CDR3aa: CASSLRTGGGEQFF
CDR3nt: TGTGCCAGCAGCCTCCGGACGGGGGGCGGTGAGCAGTTCTTC

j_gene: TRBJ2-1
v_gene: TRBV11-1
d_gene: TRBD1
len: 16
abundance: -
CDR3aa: CASSSTRGRILNEQFF
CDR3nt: TGTGCCAGCAGCTCTACCAGGGGGCGAATCCTGAATGAGCAGTTCTTC

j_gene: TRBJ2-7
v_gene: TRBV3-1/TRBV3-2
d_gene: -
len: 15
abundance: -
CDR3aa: CASSQDGGSSYEQYF
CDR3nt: TGTGCCAGCAGCCAAGACGGGGGATCCTCCTACGAGCAGTACTTC

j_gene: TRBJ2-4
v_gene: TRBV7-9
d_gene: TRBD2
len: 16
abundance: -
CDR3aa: CASSLSSGGLKNIQYF
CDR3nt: TGTGCCAGCAGCTTATCTAGCGGGGGGTTGAAAAACATTCAGTACTTC

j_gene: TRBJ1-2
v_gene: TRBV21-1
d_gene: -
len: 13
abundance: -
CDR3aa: CASSKLPRDGYTF
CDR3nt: TGTGCCAGCAGCAAACTCCCCAGGGATGGCTACACCTTC

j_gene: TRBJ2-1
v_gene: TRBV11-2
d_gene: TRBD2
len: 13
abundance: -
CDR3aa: CASSSRTSDEQFF
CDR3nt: TGTGCCAGCAGCTCCCGGACTAGCGATGAGCAGTTCTTC

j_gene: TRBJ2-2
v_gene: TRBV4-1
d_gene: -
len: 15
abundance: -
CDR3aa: CASSPSTANTGELFF
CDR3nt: TGCGCCAGCAGCCCCTCCACAGCGAACACCGGGGAGCTGTTTTTT

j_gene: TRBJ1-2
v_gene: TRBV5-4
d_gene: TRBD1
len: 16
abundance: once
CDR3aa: CASSPRGQQSNYGYTF
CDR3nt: TGTGCCAGCAGCCCGCGGGGACAGCAATCTAACTATGGCTACACCTTC

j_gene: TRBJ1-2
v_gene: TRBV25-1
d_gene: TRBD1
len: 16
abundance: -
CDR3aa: CASSPGTGHRGYGYTF
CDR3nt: TGTGCCAGCAGTCCTGGGACAGGGCACAGGGGCTATGGCTACACCTTC

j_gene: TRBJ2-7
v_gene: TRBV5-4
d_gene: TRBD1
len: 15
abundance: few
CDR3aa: CASSRSTRGNYEQYF
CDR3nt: TGTGCCAGCAGCCGATCAACCAGGGGGAACTACGAGCAGTACTTC